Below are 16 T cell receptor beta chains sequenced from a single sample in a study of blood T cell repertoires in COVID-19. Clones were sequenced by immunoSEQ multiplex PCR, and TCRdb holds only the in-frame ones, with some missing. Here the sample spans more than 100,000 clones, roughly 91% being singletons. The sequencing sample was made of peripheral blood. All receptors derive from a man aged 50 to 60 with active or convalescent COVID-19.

The CDR3 DNA reads TGTGCCAGCAGCGGGACCGGGGACAGGGGACGAAGCATGAACACTGAAGCTTTCTTT. As protein: CASSGTGDRGRSMNTEAFF. The J gene is TRBJ1-1, the V gene TRBV5-6; 10 positions match TRBD1. The CDR3 extends over 19 amino acids. J was trimmed by 0 bases and V by 4 bases; bases with no gene match: 15. Germline-derived CDR1 and CDR2 are SGHDT and YYEEEE.

CDR3 protein: CASSDRGSLGYTF. The DNA for the CDR3 is TGTGCCAGCAGCGACCGAGGTAGCTTAGGCTACACCTTC. V and J are TRBV6-2 or TRBV6-3 and TRBJ1-2, with no clear D. The CDR3 spans 13 residues. Germline lookup yields CDR1 MNHEY and CDR2 SVGEGT. V was cut by 6 bases and J by 8 bases, with 16 bases left in between.

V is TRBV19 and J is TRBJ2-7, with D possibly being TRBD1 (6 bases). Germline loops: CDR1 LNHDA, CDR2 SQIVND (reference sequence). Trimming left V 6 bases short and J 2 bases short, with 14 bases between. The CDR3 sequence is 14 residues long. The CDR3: CASSPTGPPYEQYF. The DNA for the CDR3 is TGTGCCAGTAGCCCGACAGGTCCCCCCTACGAGCAGTACTTC.

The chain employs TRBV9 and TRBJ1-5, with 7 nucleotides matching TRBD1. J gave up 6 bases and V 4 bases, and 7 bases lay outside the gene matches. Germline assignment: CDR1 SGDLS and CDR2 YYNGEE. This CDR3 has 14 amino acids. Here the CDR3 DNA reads TGTGCCAGCAGCCCCGGGACAGCGATTCAGCCCCAGCATTTT. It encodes CASSPGTAIQPQHF.

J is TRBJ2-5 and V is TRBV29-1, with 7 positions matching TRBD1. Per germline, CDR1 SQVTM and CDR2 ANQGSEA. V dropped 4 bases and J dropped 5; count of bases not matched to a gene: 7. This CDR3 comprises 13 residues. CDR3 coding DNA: TGCAGCGTTGGACAGGGTTCTTTCGAGACCCAGTACTTC. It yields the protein CSVGQGSFETQYF.

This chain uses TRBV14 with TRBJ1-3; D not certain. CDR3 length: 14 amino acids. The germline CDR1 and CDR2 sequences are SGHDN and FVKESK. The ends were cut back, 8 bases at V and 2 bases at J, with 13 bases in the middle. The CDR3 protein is CASRRAAAGNTIYF. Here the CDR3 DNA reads TGTGCCAGCCGGAGGGCAGCGGCTGGAAACACCATATATTTT.

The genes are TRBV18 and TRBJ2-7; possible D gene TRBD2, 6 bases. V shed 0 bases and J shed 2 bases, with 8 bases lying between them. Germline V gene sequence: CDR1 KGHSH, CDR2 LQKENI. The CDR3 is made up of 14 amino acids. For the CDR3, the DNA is TGTGCCAGCTCACCACCGGAGGGGACCTACGAGCAGTACTTC. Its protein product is CASSPPEGTYEQYF.

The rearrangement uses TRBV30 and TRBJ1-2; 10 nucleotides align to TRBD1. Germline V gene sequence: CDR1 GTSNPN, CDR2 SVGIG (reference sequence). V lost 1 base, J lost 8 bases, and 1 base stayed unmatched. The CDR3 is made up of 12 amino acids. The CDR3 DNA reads TGTGCCTGGAGTGGGACAGGGGGAGGCTACACCTTC. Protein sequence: CAWSGTGGGYTF. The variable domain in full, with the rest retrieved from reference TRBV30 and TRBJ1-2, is SQTIHQWPATLVQPVGSPLSLECTVEGTSNPNLYWYRQAAGRGLQLLFYSVGIGQISSEVPQNLSASRPQDRQFILSSKKLLLSDSGFYLCAWSGTGGGYTFGSGTRLTVV.

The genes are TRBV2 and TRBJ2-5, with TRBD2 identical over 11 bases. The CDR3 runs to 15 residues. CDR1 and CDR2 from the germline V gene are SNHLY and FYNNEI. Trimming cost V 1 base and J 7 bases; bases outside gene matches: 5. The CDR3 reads CASSEEVAGGWTQYF. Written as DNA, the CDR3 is TGTGCCAGCAGTGAAGAGGTAGCGGGAGGGTGGACCCAGTACTTC.

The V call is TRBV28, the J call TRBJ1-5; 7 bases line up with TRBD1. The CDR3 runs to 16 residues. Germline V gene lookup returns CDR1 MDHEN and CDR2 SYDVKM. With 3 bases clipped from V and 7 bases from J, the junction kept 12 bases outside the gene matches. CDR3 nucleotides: TGTGCCAGCAGTTTCAGACAGGGAGGTGTTTGGCAGCCCCAGCATTTT. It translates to CASSFRQGGVWQPQHF.

CDR3 DNA sequence: TGTGCCAGCAGCCGGAGCGACAGCTACGAGCAGTACTTC. Its translation: CASSRSDSYEQYF. V usage is TRBV6-5 and J usage is TRBJ2-7; D perhaps matches TRBD1 (5 bases). Germline V gene sequence: CDR1 MNHEY, CDR2 SVGAGI. V was shortened by 6 bases and J by 3 bases, with 12 bases between the two germline ends. The CDR3 length is 13 residues.

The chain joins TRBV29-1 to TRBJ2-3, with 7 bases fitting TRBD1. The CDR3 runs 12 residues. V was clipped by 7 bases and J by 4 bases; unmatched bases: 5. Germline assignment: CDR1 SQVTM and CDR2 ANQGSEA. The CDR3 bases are TGCAGCGCTGGACAGGAGCCAGATACGCAGTATTTT. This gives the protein CSAGQEPDTQYF.

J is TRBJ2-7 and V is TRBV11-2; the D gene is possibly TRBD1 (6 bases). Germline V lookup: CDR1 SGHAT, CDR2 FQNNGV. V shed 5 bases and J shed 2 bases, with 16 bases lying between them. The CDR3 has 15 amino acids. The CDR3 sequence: CASSEQGRGTYEQYF. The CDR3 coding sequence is TGTGCCAGCAGCGAACAAGGCAGGGGAACCTACGAGCAGTACTTC.

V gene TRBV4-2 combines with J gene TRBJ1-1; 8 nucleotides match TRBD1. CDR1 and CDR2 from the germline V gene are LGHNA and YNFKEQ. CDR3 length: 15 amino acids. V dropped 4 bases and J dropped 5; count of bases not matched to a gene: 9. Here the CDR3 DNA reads TGTGCCAGCAGCCCAGAGGGGACAGGAAATACTGAAGCTTTCTTT. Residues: CASSPEGTGNTEAFF.

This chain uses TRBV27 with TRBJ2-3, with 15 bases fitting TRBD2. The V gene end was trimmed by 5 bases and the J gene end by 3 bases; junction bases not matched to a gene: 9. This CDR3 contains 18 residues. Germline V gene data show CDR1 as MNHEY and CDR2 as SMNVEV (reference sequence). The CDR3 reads CASSPGLAGGPVTDTQYF. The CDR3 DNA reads TGTGCCAGCAGTCCGGGACTAGCGGGAGGACCGGTAACAGATACGCAGTATTTT.

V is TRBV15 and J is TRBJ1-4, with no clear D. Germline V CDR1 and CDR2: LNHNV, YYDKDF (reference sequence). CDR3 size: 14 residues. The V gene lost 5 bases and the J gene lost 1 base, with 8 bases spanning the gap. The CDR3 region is CATSRTVTNEKLFF. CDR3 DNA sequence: TGTGCCACCAGCCGGACTGTAACTAATGAAAAACTGTTTTTT.